What follows are 6 T cell receptor beta chains derived from one specimen sequenced in a study of blood T cell repertoires in COVID-19. Clones were sequenced by immunoSEQ multiplex PCR, and TCRdb holds only the in-frame ones, with some missing. Found here are fewer than 20,000 clones, 70% to 90% of them singletons; the top ten hold roughly 14%. Sample: peripheral blood. These receptors all stem from a human donor in a cohort sampled during active COVID-19.

The CDR3 protein is CSVRVTGGEDSPLHF. In DNA form, the CDR3 reads TGCAGCGTCCGGGTGACAGGGGGCGAGGATTCACCCCTCCACTTT. The chain couples TRBV29-1 to TRBJ1-6; TRBD1 aligns across 10 bases. The CDR3 spans 15 residues. V lost 6 bases and J lost 8; bases outside the gene matches: 10. Germline loops: CDR1 SQVTM, CDR2 ANQGSEA. The entire variable domain, with the rest obtained from reference TRBV29-1 and TRBJ1-6, is as follows: SAVISQKPSRDICQRGTSLTIQCQVDSQVTMMFWYRQQPGQSLTLIATANQGSEATYESGFVIDKFPISRPNLTFSTLTVSNMSPEDSSIYLCSVRVTGGEDSPLHFGNGTRLTVT.

This chain uses TRBV5-1 with TRBJ2-3, with D possibly being TRBD2 (6 bases). Between the trimmed V and J ends, which lost 4 bases and 0 bases, there was a span of 18 bases. The CDR3 contains 17 residues. The germline V gene encodes CDR1 SGHRS and CDR2 YFSETQ. The CDR3 loop reads CASSHRGRGFSTDTQYF. The CDR3 DNA follows: TGCGCCAGCAGCCACCGGGGGAGAGGCTTTAGCACAGATACGCAGTATTTT.

This clone turned up a few times. The chain has TRBV6-6 and TRBJ1-1; unclear D gene. The V gene lost 2 bases and the J gene lost 0 bases, with 7 bases spanning the gap. This CDR3 comprises 14 residues. Germline CDR1 and CDR2: MNHNY and SVGAGI (reference sequence). The CDR3: CASSYGLLNTEAFF. The CDR3 DNA is TGTGCCAGCAGTTACGGCCTCCTGAACACTGAAGCTTTCTTT.

CDR3 nucleotide sequence: TGTGCCAGCAGTTACCCAACCGGGGGGGCGTCGAATGAGCAGTTCTTC. This encodes CASSYPTGGASNEQFF. The J gene is TRBJ2-1, the V gene TRBV6-2 or TRBV6-3, with 8 nucleotides matching TRBD2. CDR3 size: 16 residues. The germline gives CDR1 MNHEY, CDR2 SVGEGT. Trimming removed 2 bases from V and 7 bases from J; junction bases left unmatched: 10.

V and J are TRBV10-1 and TRBJ1-2; TRBD1 is a possible D gene (5 bases). There are 17 residues in the CDR3. Germline-derived CDR1 and CDR2 are WNHNN and SYGVQD (reference sequence). V lost 2 bases, J lost 1 base, and 17 bases lay in between. The CDR3 is CASSEVGGRKLNYGYTF. The DNA of the CDR3 is TGCGCCAGCAGTGAGGTGGGGGGTCGAAAACTTAACTATGGCTACACCTTC.

CDR3 loop: CASSLDRGLGQYF. The CDR3 DNA reads TGTGCCAGCAGCTTAGACAGGGGTTTGGGGCAGTACTTC. This sequence joins TRBV5-4 and TRBJ2-7, with 8 bases lining up with TRBD1. Losses at the gene ends were 2 bases for V and 9 bases for J; bases not matched to a gene: 7. Per the germline V gene, CDR1 is SGHNT and CDR2 is YYREEE (reference sequence). CDR3 length equals 13 residues.